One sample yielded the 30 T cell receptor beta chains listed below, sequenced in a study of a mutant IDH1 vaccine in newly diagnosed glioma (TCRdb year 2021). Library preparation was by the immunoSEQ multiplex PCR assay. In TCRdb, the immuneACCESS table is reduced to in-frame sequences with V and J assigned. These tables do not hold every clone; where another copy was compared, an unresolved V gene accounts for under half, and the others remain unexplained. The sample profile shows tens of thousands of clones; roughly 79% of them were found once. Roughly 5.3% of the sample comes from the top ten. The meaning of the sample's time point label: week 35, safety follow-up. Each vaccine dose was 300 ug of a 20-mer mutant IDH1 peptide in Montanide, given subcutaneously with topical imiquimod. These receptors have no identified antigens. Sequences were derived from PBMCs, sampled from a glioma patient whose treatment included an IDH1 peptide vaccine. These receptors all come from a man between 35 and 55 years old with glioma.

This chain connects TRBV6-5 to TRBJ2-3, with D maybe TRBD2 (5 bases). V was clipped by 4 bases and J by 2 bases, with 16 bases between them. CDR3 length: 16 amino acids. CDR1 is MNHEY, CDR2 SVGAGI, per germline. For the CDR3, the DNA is TGTGCCAGCAGTTGGGGTGAAGCGGTGCTCACAGATACGCAGTATTTT. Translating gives CASSWGEAVLTDTQYF.

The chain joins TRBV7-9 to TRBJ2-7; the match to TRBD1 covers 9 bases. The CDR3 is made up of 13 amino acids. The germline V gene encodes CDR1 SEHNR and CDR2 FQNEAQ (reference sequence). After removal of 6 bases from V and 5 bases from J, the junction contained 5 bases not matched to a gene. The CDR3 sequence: CASRPGQGHEQYF. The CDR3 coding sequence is TGTGCCAGCAGGCCTGGACAGGGGCACGAGCAGTACTTC.

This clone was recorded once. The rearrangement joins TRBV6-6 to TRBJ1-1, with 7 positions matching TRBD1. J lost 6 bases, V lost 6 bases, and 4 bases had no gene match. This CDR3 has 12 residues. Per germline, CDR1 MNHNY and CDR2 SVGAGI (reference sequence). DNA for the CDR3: TGTGCCAGCAGCCCCGGACAGGCTGAAGCTTTCTTT. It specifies CASSPGQAEAFF.

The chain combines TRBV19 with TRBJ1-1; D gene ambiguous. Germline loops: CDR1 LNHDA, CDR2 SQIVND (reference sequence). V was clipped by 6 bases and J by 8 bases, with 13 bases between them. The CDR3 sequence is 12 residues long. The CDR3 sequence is CASRGGPIEAFF. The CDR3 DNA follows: TGTGCCAGTAGGGGAGGGCCGATCGAAGCTTTCTTT.

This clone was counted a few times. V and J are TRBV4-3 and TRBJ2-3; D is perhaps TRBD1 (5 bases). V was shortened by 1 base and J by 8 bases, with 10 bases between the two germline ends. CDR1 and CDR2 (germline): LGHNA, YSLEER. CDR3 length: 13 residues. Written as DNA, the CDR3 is TGCGCCAGCAGCCAAGTTGGGGCCGGTACGCAGTATTTT. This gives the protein CASSQVGAGTQYF.

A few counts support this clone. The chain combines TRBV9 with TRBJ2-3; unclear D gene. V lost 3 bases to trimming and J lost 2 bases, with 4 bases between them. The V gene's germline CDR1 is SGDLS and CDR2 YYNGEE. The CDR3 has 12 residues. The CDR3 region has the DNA TGTGCCAGCAGCGCCGACACAGATACGCAGTATTTT. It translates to CASSADTDTQYF.

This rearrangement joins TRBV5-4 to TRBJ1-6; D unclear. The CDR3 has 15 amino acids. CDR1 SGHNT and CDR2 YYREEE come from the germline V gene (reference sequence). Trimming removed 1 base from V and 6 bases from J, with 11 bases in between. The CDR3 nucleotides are TGTGCCAGCAGCTTGTACAAGGGAGTTAATTCACCCCTCCACTTT. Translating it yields CASSLYKGVNSPLHF.

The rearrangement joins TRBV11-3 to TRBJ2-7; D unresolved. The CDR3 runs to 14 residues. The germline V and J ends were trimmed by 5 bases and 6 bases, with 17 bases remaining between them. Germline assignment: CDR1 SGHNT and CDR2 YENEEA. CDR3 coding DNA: TGTGCCAGCAGCACCTACCCCCGGAACAGCGAGCAGTACTTC. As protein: CASSTYPRNSEQYF.

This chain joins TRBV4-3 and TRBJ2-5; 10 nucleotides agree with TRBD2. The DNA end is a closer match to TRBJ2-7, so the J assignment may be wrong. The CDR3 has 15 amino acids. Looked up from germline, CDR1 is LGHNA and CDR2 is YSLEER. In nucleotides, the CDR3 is TGCGCCAGCAGCCAAGAGAGTAGCGGGAGGTACGAGCAGTACTTC. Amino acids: CASSQESSGRYEQYF.

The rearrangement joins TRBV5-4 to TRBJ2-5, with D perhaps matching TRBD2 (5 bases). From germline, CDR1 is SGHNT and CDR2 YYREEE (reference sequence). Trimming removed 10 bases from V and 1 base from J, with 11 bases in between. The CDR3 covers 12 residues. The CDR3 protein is CAAGSIQETQYF. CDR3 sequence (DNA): TGTGCCGCGGGCTCGATCCAAGAGACCCAGTACTTC.

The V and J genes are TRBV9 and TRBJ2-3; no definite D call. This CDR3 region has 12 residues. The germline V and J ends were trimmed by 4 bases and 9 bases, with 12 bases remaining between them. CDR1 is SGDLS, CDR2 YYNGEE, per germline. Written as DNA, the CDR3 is TGTGCCAGCAGCCCGTGGCCTGGCACGCAGTATTTT. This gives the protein CASSPWPGTQYF.

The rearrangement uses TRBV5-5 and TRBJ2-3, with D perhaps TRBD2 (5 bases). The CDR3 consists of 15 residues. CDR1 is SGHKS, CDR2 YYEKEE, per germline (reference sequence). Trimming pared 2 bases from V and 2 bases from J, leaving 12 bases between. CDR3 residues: CASSLYGLNTDTQYF. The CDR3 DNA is TGTGCCAGCAGCTTATATGGACTCAACACAGATACGCAGTATTTT.

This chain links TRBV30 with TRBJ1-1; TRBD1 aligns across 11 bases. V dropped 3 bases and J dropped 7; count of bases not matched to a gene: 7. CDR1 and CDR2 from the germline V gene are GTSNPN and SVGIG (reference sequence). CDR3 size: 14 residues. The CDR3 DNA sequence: TGTGCCTGGAGCGCGGGACAGGGGGTTAATGAAGCTTTCTTT. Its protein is CAWSAGQGVNEAFF.

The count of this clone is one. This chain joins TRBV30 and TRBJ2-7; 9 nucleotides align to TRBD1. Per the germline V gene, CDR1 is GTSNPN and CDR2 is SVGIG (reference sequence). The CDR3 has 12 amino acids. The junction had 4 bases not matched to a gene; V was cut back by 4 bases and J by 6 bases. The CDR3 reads CAWIGTGIEQYF. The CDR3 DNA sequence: TGTGCCTGGATCGGGACAGGGATCGAGCAGTACTTC.

The CDR3 region is CASSSTKHLNIQYF. The CDR3 region has the DNA TGCGCCAGCAGTTCGACTAAACATCTAAACATTCAGTACTTC. The V gene is TRBV4-1, the J gene TRBJ2-4; a weak D match, TRBD2 (5 bases). The ends were cut back, 6 bases at V and 6 bases at J, with 15 bases in the middle. The CDR3 contains 14 residues. Germline V gives CDR1 MGHRA, CDR2 YSYEKL.

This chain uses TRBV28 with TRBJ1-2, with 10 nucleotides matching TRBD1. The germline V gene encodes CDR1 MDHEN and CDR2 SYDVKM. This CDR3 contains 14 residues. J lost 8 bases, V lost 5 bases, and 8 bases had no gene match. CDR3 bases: TGTGCCAGCAGTCTTTGGACAGGGGGGGAAGGCTACACCTTC. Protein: CASSLWTGGEGYTF.

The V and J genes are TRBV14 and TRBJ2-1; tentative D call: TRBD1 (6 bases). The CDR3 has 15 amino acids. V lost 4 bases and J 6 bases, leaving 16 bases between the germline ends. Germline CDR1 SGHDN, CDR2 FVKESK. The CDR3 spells CASSPGDRTRNEQFF. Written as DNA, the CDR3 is TGTGCCAGCAGCCCAGGGGATCGCACCCGCAATGAGCAGTTCTTC.

CDR3 in DNA: TGTGCCAGCAGCTTAGCTAGGGGGAGCACAGATACGCAGTATTTT. It specifies CASSLARGSTDTQYF. This sequence joins TRBV11-2 and TRBJ2-3; a possible D gene is TRBD1 (6 bases). Trimming removed 1 base from V and 0 bases from J, with 8 bases in between. The CDR3 loop spans 15 amino acids. Germline-derived CDR1 and CDR2 are SGHAT and FQNNGV.

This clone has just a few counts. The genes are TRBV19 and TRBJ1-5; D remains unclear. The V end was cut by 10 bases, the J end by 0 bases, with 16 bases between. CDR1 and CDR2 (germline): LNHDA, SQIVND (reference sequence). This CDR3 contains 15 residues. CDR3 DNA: TGTGCCACCTCCATACAGATCAATAGCAATCAGCCCCAGCATTTT. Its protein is CATSIQINSNQPQHF. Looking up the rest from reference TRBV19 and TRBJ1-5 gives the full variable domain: DGGITQSPKYLFRKEGQNVTLSCEQNLNHDAMYWYRQDPGQGLRLIYYSQIVNDFQKGDIAEGYSVSREKKESFPLTVTSAQKNPTAFYLCATSIQINSNQPQHFGDGTRLSIL.

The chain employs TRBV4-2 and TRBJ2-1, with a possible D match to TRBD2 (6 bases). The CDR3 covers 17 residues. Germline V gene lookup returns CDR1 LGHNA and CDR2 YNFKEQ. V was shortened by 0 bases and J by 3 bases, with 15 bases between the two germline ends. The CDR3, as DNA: TGTGCCAGCAGCCAAGATCCCCCTAGCGAGTACTACAATGAGCAGTTCTTC. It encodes CASSQDPPSEYYNEQFF.

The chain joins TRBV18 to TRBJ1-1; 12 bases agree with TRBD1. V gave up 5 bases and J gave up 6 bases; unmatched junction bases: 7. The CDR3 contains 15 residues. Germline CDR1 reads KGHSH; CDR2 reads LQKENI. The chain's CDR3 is CASSSGQGAPPEAFF. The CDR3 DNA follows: TGTGCCAGCTCATCGGGACAGGGGGCACCTCCTGAAGCTTTCTTT.

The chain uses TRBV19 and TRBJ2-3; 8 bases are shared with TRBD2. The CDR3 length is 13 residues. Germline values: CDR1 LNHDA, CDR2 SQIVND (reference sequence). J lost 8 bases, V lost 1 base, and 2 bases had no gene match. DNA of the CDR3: TGTGCCAGTAGTATAGGGGGACTAGGTACGCAGTATTTT. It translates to CASSIGGLGTQYF.

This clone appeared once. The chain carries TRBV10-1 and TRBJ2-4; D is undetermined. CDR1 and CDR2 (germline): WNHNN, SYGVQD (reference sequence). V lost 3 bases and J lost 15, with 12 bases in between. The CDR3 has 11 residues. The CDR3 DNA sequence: TGCGCCAGCAGTGATGGGCAGTATTCGTACTTC. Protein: CASSDGQYSYF.

The CDR3 nucleotides read TGTGCCAGCAGCTTAGTCGGGGGGGAGGCAGATACGCAGTATTTT. This translates into CASSLVGGEADTQYF. The chain recombines TRBV7-9 with TRBJ2-3; 8 bases line up with TRBD2. This CDR3 is 15 amino acids long. The junction had 4 bases not matched to a gene; V was cut back by 1 base and J by 4 bases. CDR1 and CDR2 from the germline V gene are SEHNR and FQNEAQ (reference sequence).

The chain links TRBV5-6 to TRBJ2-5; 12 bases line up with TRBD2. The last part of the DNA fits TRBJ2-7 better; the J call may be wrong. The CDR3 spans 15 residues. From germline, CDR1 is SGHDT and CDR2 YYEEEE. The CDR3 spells CASTVTSGSSYEQYF. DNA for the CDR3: TGTGCCAGCACTGTGACTAGCGGGAGCTCCTACGAGCAGTACTTC.

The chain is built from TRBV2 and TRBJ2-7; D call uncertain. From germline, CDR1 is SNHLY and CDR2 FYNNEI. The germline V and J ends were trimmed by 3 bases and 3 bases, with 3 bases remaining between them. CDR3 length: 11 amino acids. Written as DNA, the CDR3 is TGTGCCAGCAGTGATTACTACGAGCAGTACTTC. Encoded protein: CASSDYYEQYF.

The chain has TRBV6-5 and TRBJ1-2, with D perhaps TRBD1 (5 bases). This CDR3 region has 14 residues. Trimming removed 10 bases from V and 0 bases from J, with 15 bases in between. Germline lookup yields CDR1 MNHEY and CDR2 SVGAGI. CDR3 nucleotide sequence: TGTGCCACCATGTGGGGGGGGGCTAACTATGGCTACACCTTC. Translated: CATMWGGANYGYTF.

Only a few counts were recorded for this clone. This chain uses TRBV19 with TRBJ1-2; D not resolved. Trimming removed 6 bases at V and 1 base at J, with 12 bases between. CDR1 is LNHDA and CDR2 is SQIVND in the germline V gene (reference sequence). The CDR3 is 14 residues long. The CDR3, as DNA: TGTGCCAGTAGCGGAGACGGGGTTAACTATGGCTACACCTTC. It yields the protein CASSGDGVNYGYTF.

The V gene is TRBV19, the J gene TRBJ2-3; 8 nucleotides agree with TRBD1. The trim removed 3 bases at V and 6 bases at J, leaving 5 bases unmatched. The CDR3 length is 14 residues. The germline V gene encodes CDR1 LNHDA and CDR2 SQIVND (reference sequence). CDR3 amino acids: CASSIRGPGDTQYF. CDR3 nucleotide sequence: TGTGCCAGTAGTATCAGGGGGCCGGGGGATACGCAGTATTTT.

The CDR3 DNA sequence: TGTGCCAGCAATACTAATCGGGAAGTAGCTTTCTTT. Protein: CASNTNREVAFF. The chain carries TRBV6-5 and TRBJ1-1; no reliable D call. This CDR3 is built from 12 residues. Germline CDR1 is MNHEY and CDR2 is SVGAGI. The V end lost 7 bases, the J end lost 10 bases, and 16 bases lay between the germline ends.